A selection of T cell receptor beta chains follows, all from one sample in a study of early T cells in non-severe SARS-CoV-2 infection. Using its own MiXCR run on the 5' RACE reads, TCRdb lists one record per CDR3 protein. Of roughly 62,000 distinct CDR3 sequences in the sample, 6.5% to 8.5% are singletons; the top ten hold more than 3%. Sample: whole blood. The origin of the receptors is an adult who was a healthcare worker with PCR-confirmed SARS-CoV-2 infection or an uninfected control (not recorded which). Both conserved end residues are part of each CDR3. The order of the fields is V gene, D gene, J gene, CDR3 protein. The D gene is left open where the match is weak.

>TRBV28|TRBD1|TRBJ2-2
CASSSGTGIMGELFF
>TRBV24-1|TRBD1|TRBJ2-1
CATSDLDRAKRDEQFF
>TRBV29-1|NA|TRBJ2-3
CSANPMGGGTDTQYF
>TRBV28|TRBD1|TRBJ2-6
CASSLGTGVLGANVLTF
>TRBV12-3/TRBV12-4|NA|TRBJ1-1
CASSLRAMNTEAFF
>TRBV7-6|TRBD2|TRBJ2-3
CASSLAPIAGVTDTQYF
>TRBV2|TRBD2|TRBJ2-1
CASSAEREFHEQFF
>TRBV6-5|TRBD1|TRBJ2-7
CASSPIMGQVAYEQYF
>TRBV15|TRBD1|TRBJ2-5
CATSRVTGSWTQYF
>TRBV5-4|TRBD1|TRBJ2-7
CASSSGTGLYEQYF
>TRBV7-6|NA|TRBJ2-5
CASSLGTFQVETQYF
>TRBV28|TRBD1|TRBJ2-7
CASSFTGGTYEQYF
>TRBV7-2|NA|TRBJ2-5
CASSPNRGKETQYF
>TRBV7-2|NA|TRBJ2-3
CASSLEGETDTQYF
>TRBV12-3/TRBV12-4|NA|TRBJ2-4
CASSGSTGPIQYF
>TRBV3-1|TRBD1|TRBJ2-7
CASSLGQVYEQYF
>TRBV7-6|TRBD1|TRBJ2-3
CASSLAGQELTDTQYF
>TRBV10-2|TRBD2|TRBJ2-7
CASTKGTSFDNPYEQYF
>TRBV28|NA|TRBJ2-7
CASSSGSFYEQYF
>TRBV5-1|NA|TRBJ2-4
CASSLEGSIQYF
>TRBV4-1|TRBD2|TRBJ2-1
CASSQEAVAGSNEQFF
>TRBV25-1|NA|TRBJ2-7
CASSPLADSHGRYEQYF
>TRBV10-3|TRBD1|TRBJ2-3
CAISESGGTGLTDTQYF
>TRBV29-1|NA|TRBJ2-5
CSVKNAGVVETQYF
>TRBV3-1|TRBD1|TRBJ2-7
CASSQTGAYEQYF
>TRBV2|NA|TRBJ1-2
CASESRGTVYYGYTF
>TRBV14|NA|TRBJ2-1
CASQAPVGSLDEQFF
>TRBV28|NA|TRBJ1-3
CASRQQGGGNTIYF
>TRBV28|TRBD1|TRBJ1-5
CASRNRDRSNQPQHF
>TRBV2|TRBD1|TRBJ2-7
CASSPDRSSYEQYF
>TRBV7-6|NA|TRBJ2-5
CASSSGTLVEAQYF
>TRBV5-1|TRBD1|TRBJ2-7
CASSLFAGTGLHEQYF
>TRBV5-6|NA|TRBJ2-4
CASSVGLQGFLQAKIIQYF
>TRBV11-1|NA|TRBJ2-7
CASSAGTLSYEQYF
>TRBV4-1|NA|TRBJ1-6
CASSQENSPLHF
>TRBV12-3/TRBV12-4|NA|TRBJ2-6
CASSSRTGGANVLTF
>TRBV6-2/TRBV6-3|TRBD2|TRBJ2-1
CASAGASGYNEQFF
>TRBV27|NA|TRBJ1-2
CASSHDGYTF
>TRBV7-9|NA|TRBJ2-7
CASSLWPTEEQYF
>TRBV7-2|NA|TRBJ1-6
CASSSRGDYGSLEFYF
>TRBV4-1|TRBD1|TRBJ2-7
CATGQGYEQYF
>TRBV6-6|NA|TRBJ2-1
CASSAGFGGEQFF
>TRBV7-9|TRBD2|TRBJ2-1
CASSLAGGDEQFF
>TRBV20-1|TRBD2|TRBJ2-7
CSATPRLAIYEQYF
>TRBV28|TRBD2|TRBJ2-1
CASSRRTSGRTEQFF
>TRBV29-1|TRBD2|TRBJ2-1
CSVEGGRIANEQFF
>TRBV30|NA|TRBJ1-4
CATEGVNRSTNEKLFF
>TRBV7-9|NA|TRBJ2-2
CASKIQGNTGELFF
>TRBV20-1|NA|TRBJ2-3
CSASELGSDTQYF
>TRBV7-8|NA|TRBJ2-1
CASTQQREQFF
>TRBV5-1|NA|TRBJ1-1
CASSITTGGAEAFF
>TRBV18|NA|TRBJ1-1
CASSPSLGAKNEAFF
>TRBV4-2|NA|TRBJ1-1
CASSHGQGPGTEAFF
>TRBV30|NA|TRBJ2-4
CAWRVTGLAKNIQYF